This TCR beta chain was recorded in a study of T-cell reconstitution after alpha-beta-depleted transplantation in children. The library targeted TCRbeta and was prepared with unique molecular identifiers. TCRdb recomputed calls from the PCR reads with MiXCR, one row per CDR3 protein. The repertoire holds some 240,000 distinct CDR3 sequences, 9.7% seen once, with about 4.9% in the top ten. The V end was cut by 5 bases, the J end by 7 bases, with 11 bases between. This CDR3 is built from 12 residues. This clonotype was obtained from a human donor who donated a stem cell graft to a child with SCID. The chain uses TRBV12-3 or TRBV12-4 and TRBJ1-1; D uncertain. Sequenced here: PBMCs from the stem cell graft donor, sampled from the stem cell graft. CDR3 residues: CASSLQEVEAFF. Here the CDR3 DNA reads TGTGCCAGCAGTCTCCAGGAGGTTGAAGCTTTCTTT.